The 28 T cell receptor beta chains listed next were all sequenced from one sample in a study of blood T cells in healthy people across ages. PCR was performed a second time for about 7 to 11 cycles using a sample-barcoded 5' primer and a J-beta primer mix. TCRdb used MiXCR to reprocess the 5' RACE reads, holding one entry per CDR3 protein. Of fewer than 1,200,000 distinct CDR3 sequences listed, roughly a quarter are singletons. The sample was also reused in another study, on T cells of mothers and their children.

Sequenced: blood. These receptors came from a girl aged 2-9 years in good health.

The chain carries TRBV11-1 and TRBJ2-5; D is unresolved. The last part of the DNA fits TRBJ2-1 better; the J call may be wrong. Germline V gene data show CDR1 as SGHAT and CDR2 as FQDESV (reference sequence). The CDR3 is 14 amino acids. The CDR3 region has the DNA TGTGCCAGCAGCTATCTGACGACCTACAATGAGCAGTTCTTC. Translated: CASSYLTTYNEQFF.

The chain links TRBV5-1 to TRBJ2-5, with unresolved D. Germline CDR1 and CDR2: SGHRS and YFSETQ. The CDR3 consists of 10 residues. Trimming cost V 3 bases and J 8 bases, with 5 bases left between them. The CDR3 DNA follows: TGCGCCAGCAGCTCCCTTACCCAGTACTTC. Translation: CASSSLTQYF.

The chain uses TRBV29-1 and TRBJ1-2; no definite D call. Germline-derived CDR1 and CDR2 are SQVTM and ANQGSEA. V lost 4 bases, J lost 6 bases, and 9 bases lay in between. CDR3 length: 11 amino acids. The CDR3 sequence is CSVGGLDGYTF. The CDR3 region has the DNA TGCAGCGTTGGGGGTTTGGATGGCTACACCTTC.

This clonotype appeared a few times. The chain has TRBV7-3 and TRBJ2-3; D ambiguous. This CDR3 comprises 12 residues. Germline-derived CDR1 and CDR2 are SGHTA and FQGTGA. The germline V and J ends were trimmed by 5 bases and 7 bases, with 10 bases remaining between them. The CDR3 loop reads CASSPTSNTQYF. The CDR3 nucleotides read TGTGCCAGCAGCCCGACATCAAATACGCAGTATTTT.

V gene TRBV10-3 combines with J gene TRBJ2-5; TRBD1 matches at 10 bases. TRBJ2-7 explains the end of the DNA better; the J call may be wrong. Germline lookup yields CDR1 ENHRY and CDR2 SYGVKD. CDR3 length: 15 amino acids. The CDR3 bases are TGTGCCATCAGTGAGGGGACAGGGGTGATCTACGAGCAGTACTTC. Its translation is CAISEGTGVIYEQYF.

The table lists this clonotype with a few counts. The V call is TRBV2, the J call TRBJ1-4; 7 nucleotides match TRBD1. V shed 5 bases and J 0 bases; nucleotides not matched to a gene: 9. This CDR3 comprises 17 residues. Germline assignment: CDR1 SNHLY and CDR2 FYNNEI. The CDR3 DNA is TGTGCCAGCAGTATACAGGGGTCCATCTCAACTAATGAAAAACTGTTTTTT. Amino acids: CASSIQGSISTNEKLFF.

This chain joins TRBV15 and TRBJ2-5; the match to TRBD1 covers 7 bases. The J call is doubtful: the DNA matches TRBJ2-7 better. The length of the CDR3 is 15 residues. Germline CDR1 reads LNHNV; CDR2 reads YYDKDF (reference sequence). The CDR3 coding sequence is TGTGCCACCAGCAGCGGGACAGACTACTCCTACGAGCAGTACTTC. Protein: CATSSGTDYSYEQYF.

The CDR3 nucleotides are TGTGCCAGCAATGAACTCCCGGAGCCCACAGATACGCAGTATTTT. As protein: CASNELPEPTDTQYF. The chain combines TRBV6-2 or TRBV6-3 with TRBJ2-3; the D is unclear. The CDR3 sequence is 15 residues long. Between the trimmed V and J ends, which lost 7 bases and 2 bases, there was a span of 16 bases. CDR1 MNHEY and CDR2 SVGEGT come from the germline V gene.

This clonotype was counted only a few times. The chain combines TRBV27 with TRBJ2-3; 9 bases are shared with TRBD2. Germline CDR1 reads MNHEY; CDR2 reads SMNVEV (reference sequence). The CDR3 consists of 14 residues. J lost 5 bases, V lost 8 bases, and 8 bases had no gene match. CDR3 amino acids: CASHSWREGDTQYF. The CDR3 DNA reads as TGTGCCAGCCACTCCTGGCGGGAGGGAGATACGCAGTATTTT.

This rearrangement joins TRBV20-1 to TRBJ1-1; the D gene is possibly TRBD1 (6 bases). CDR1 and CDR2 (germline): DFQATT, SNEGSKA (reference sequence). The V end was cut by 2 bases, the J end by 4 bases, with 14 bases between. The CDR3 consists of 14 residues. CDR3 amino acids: CSARSDSFSTEAFF. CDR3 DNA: TGCAGTGCTAGATCGGACAGCTTCTCCACTGAAGCTTTCTTT.

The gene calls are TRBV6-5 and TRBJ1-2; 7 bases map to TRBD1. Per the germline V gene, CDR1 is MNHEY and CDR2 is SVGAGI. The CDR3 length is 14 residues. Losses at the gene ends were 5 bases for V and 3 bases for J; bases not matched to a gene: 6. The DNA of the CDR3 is TGTGCCAGCAGTACCAACGGACAGGACTATGGCTACACCTTC. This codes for CASSTNGQDYGYTF.

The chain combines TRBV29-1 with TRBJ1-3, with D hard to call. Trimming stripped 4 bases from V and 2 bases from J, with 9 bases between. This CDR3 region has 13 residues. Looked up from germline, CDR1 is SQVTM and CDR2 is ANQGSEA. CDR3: CSVGETTGNTIYF. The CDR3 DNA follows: TGCAGCGTTGGGGAGACGACTGGAAACACCATATATTTT.

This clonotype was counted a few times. CDR3 in amino acids: CASSYGRDRGTDTQYF. In nucleotides, the CDR3 is TGTGCCAGCAGTTATGGCCGGGACAGGGGAACAGATACGCAGTATTTT. V usage is TRBV6-6 and J usage is TRBJ2-3; 10 bases are a match to TRBD1. Looked up from germline, CDR1 is MNHNY and CDR2 is SVGAGI (reference sequence). CDR3 size: 16 residues. V dropped 3 bases and J dropped 3; count of bases not matched to a gene: 6.

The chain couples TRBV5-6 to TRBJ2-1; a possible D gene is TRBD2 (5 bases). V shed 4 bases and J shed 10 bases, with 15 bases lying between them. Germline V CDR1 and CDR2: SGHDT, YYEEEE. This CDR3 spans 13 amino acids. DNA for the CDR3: TGTGCCAGCAGCGGAGGTATTCGGGGAGAGCAGTTCTTC. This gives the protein CASSGGIRGEQFF.

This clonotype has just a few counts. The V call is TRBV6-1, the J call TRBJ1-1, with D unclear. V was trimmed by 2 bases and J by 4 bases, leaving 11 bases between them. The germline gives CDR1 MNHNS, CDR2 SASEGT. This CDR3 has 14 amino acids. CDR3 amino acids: CASSEIPPGTEAFF. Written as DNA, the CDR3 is TGTGCCAGCAGTGAAATACCGCCAGGCACTGAAGCTTTCTTT.

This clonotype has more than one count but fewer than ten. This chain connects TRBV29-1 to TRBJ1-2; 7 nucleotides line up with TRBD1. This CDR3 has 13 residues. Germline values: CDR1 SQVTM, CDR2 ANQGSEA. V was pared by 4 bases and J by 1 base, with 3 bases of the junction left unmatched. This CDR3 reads CSVVTGLNYGYTF. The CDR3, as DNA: TGCAGCGTTGTGACAGGGCTTAACTATGGCTACACCTTC.

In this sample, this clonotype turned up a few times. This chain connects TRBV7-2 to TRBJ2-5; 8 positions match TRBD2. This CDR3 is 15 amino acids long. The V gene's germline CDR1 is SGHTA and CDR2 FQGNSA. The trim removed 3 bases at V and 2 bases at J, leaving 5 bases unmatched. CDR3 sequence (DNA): TGTGCCAGCAGCTTTAGCGGGGCCATACAAGAGACCCAGTACTTC. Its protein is CASSFSGAIQETQYF.

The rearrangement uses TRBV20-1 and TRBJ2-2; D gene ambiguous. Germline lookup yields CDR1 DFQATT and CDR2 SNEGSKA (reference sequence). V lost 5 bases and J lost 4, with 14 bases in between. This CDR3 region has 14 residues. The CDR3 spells CSALAAGSTGELFF. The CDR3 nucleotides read TGCAGTGCTTTAGCCGCAGGCTCCACCGGGGAGCTGTTTTTT.

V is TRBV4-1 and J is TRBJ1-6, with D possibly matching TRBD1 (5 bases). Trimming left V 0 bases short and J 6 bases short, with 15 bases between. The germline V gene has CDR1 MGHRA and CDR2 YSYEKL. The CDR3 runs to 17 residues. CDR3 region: CASSQEEQARSNSPLHF. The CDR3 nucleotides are TGCGCCAGCAGCCAAGAAGAACAGGCGCGAAGTAATTCACCCCTCCACTTT.

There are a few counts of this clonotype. The CDR3 DNA reads as TGCGCCAGCAGCAACCCCGGGGGGAGCAACAATGAGCAGTTCTTC. It translates to CASSNPGGSNNEQFF. V usage is TRBV5-1 and J usage is TRBJ2-1; 7 bases align to TRBD2. Germline CDR1 reads SGHRS; CDR2 reads YFSETQ. There are 15 residues in the CDR3. V dropped 4 bases and J dropped 5; count of bases not matched to a gene: 9.

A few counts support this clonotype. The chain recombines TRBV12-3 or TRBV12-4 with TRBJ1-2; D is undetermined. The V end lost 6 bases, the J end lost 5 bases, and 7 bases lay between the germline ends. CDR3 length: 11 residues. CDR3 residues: CASSLRYGYTF. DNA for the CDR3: TGTGCCAGCAGCCTCCGTTATGGCTACACCTTC.

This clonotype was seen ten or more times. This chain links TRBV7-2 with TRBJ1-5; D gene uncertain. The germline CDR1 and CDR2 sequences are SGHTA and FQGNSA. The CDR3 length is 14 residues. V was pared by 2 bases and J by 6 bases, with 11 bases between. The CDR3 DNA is TGTGCCAGCAGCTTAAGTGGCGGAGGTCAGCCCCAGCATTTT. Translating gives CASSLSGGGQPQHF.

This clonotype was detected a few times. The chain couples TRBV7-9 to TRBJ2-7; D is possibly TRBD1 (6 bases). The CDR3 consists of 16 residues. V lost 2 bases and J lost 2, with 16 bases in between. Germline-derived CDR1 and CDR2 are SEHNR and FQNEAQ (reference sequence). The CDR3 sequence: CASSLLASDSTYEQYF. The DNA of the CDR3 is TGTGCCAGCAGCTTACTCGCGTCGGACAGTACCTACGAGCAGTACTTC. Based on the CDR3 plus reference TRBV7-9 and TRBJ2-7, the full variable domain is DTGVSQNPRHKITKRGQNVTFRCDPISEHNRLYWYRQTLGQGPEFLTYFQNEAQLEKSRLLSDRFSAERPKGSFSTLEIQRTEQGDSAMYLCASSLLASDSTYEQYFGPGTRLTVT.

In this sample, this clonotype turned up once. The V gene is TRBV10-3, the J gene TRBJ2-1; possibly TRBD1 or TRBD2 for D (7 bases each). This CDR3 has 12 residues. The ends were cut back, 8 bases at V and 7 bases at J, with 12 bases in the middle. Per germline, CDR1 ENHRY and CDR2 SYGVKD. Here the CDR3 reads CAIQGGTNEQFF. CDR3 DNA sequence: TGTGCCATCCAGGGGGGGACTAATGAGCAGTTCTTC.

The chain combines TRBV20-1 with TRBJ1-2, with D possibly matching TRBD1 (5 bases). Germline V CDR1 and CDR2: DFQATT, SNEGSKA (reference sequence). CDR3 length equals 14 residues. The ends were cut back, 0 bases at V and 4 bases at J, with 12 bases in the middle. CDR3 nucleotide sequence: TGCAGTGCTAGAGATTCAAGGGGATCCTATGGCTACACCTTC. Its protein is CSARDSRGSYGYTF.

The CDR3: CSARDLLSSYEQYF. The CDR3 DNA reads as TGCAGTGCTAGAGACTTGCTTAGCTCCTACGAGCAGTACTTC. This rearrangement joins TRBV20-1 to TRBJ2-7, with D hard to call. The V end lost 0 bases, the J end lost 0 bases, and 9 bases lay between the germline ends. CDR1 is DFQATT, CDR2 SNEGSKA, per germline (reference sequence). The CDR3 has 14 residues.

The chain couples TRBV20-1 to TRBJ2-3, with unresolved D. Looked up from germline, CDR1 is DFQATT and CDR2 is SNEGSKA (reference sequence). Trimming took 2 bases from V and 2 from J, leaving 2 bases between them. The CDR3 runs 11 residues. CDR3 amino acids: CSARSTDTQYF. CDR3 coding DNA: TGCAGTGCTAGATCCACAGATACGCAGTATTTT.

The CDR3 DNA sequence: TGTGCCAGCAGCCAAGACGGGAACCGAAAGGAAAAACTGTTTTTT. It is translated as CASSQDGNRKEKLFF. The genes are TRBV16 and TRBJ1-4; unclear D gene. V gave up 2 bases and J gave up 8 bases, with 15 bases separating them. The CDR3 totals 15 residues. Germline V CDR1 and CDR2: KGHSY, FQNENV. Supplemented by reference TRBV16 and TRBJ1-4, the full variable domain reads GEEVAQTPKHLVRGEGQKAKLYCAPIKGHSYVFWYQQVLKNEFKFLISFQNENVFDETGMPKERFSAKCLPNSPCSLEIQATKLEDSAVYFCASSQDGNRKEKLFFGSGTQLSVL.